The rows below give T cell receptor beta chains drawn from one sample of a study of control samples from healthy donors and cancer patients. TCRdb's copy holds only in-frame clones and misses some; the assay was immunoSEQ multiplex PCR. The sample shows 65,000 to 95,000 clones, 70% to 90% of them seen only once. Sample: blood. The source of these receptors is a man aged 50 to 60 in good health. Each CDR3 is given with its conserved first and last residue. Fields, in order: CDR3 DNA, CDR3 protein, clone size, J gene, V gene, D gene. D genes are given only for firm matches. The size field is filled for only some rows; it gives once, few, many or a size class.

CDR3nt: TGTGCTAGTGGTTTGGTACCCTCCTCCCTCTACGAGCAGTACTTC
CDR3aa: CASGLVPSSLYEQYF
abundance: NA
j_gene: TRBJ2-7
v_gene: TRBV12-5
d_gene: NA

CDR3nt: TGTGCCAGCAGCGAATTCACAGATACGCAGTATTTT
CDR3aa: CASSEFTDTQYF
abundance: NA
j_gene: TRBJ2-3
v_gene: TRBV9
d_gene: NA

CDR3nt: TGTGCCAGCAGCCTCGGTACAGGGGGCTATGGCTACACCTTC
CDR3aa: CASSLGTGGYGYTF
abundance: NA
j_gene: TRBJ1-2
v_gene: TRBV3-1/TRBV3-2
d_gene: TRBD1

CDR3nt: TGTGCCAGCAGCTTAGACAGCTCCATTCGACCCCTCCACTTT
CDR3aa: CASSLDSSIRPLHF
abundance: NA
j_gene: TRBJ1-6
v_gene: TRBV7-2
d_gene: NA

CDR3nt: TGTGCCAGCAGCTTTCTCCCGAGACTTTACACTGAAGCTTTCTTT
CDR3aa: CASSFLPRLYTEAFF
abundance: NA
j_gene: TRBJ1-1
v_gene: TRBV7-8
d_gene: NA

CDR3nt: TGCGCCAGCAACGGACAGGGCGAAAAACTGTTTTTT
CDR3aa: CASNGQGEKLFF
abundance: NA
j_gene: TRBJ1-4
v_gene: TRBV4-3
d_gene: TRBD1

CDR3nt: TGTGCCAGCAGTACACAGAATACCTATGGCTACACCTTC
CDR3aa: CASSTQNTYGYTF
abundance: NA
j_gene: TRBJ1-2
v_gene: TRBV12-3/TRBV12-4
d_gene: NA

CDR3nt: TGTGCCAGCTCACCCCGCCAGGGGCCAGGGATGGGGTACTTC
CDR3aa: CASSPRQGPGMGYF
abundance: once
j_gene: TRBJ2-4
v_gene: TRBV18
d_gene: NA

CDR3nt: TGTGCCAGCAGCGTAGGCACCTCCGGGACTAGCGGGGGGGCCTTTAGGGAGACCCAGTACTTC
CDR3aa: CASSVGTSGTSGGAFRETQYF
abundance: NA
j_gene: TRBJ2-5
v_gene: TRBV9
d_gene: TRBD2

CDR3nt: TGTGCCAGCAGTTACGGCCAGGGTCGGCGGGAGACCCAGTACTTC
CDR3aa: CASSYGQGRRETQYF
abundance: once
j_gene: TRBJ2-5
v_gene: TRBV6-2/TRBV6-3
d_gene: NA

CDR3nt: TGTGCCAGTAGTATCCAGGGGGCGCACACTGAAGCTTTCTTT
CDR3aa: CASSIQGAHTEAFF
abundance: NA
j_gene: TRBJ1-1
v_gene: TRBV19
d_gene: TRBD1

CDR3nt: TGTGCCAGCAGCCAAGAGGGCGCAGGGATTGGCTACACCTTC
CDR3aa: CASSQEGAGIGYTF
abundance: NA
j_gene: TRBJ1-2
v_gene: TRBV3-1/TRBV3-2
d_gene: NA

CDR3nt: TGTGCCAGCAGTGAAAACACCATATATTTT
CDR3aa: CASSENTIYF
abundance: NA
j_gene: TRBJ1-3
v_gene: TRBV2
d_gene: NA

CDR3nt: TGTGCCAGCAGTTTAAAAGATACGCAGTATTTT
CDR3aa: CASSLKDTQYF
abundance: NA
j_gene: TRBJ2-3
v_gene: TRBV12-3/TRBV12-4
d_gene: NA

CDR3nt: TGTGCCATCAGTGAGTCGGGAGGCGCTGGAAACACCATATATTTT
CDR3aa: CAISESGGAGNTIYF
abundance: NA
j_gene: TRBJ1-3
v_gene: TRBV10-3
d_gene: NA

CDR3nt: TGTGCCAGCAGGAAACCCGGGACAGCAAACAGGGACATTCAGTACTTC
CDR3aa: CASRKPGTANRDIQYF
abundance: NA
j_gene: TRBJ2-4
v_gene: TRBV6-6
d_gene: TRBD1

CDR3nt: TGTGCCAGTAGTATAGTTGACGACAGGCTCCTAAATAGCAATCAGCCCCAGCATTTT
CDR3aa: CASSIVDDRLLNSNQPQHF
abundance: NA
j_gene: TRBJ1-5
v_gene: TRBV19
d_gene: NA

CDR3nt: TGCGCCAGCAGCCAAGAGACAGGGGCCTATGAGCAGTTCTTC
CDR3aa: CASSQETGAYEQFF
abundance: NA
j_gene: TRBJ2-1
v_gene: TRBV4-3
d_gene: TRBD1

CDR3nt: TGTGCCAGCAGCCAAAGGACTAGCGGGGTAGAGACCCAGTACTTC
CDR3aa: CASSQRTSGVETQYF
abundance: once
j_gene: TRBJ2-5
v_gene: TRBV27
d_gene: TRBD2

CDR3nt: TGTGCCAGCAGCGTAGATGGCGCTAATCAGCCCCAGCATTTT
CDR3aa: CASSVDGANQPQHF
abundance: few
j_gene: TRBJ1-5
v_gene: TRBV9
d_gene: NA

CDR3nt: TGTGCCACCAGTGGAGGGCAGGGGGGACCATCCTACGAGCAGTACTTC
CDR3aa: CATSGGQGGPSYEQYF
abundance: NA
j_gene: TRBJ2-7
v_gene: TRBV24-1
d_gene: NA

CDR3nt: TGTGCTAGTGGTTTAACAGGGGCCTACGAGCAGTACTTC
CDR3aa: CASGLTGAYEQYF
abundance: NA
j_gene: TRBJ2-7
v_gene: TRBV12-5
d_gene: TRBD1

CDR3nt: TGTGCCAGCAGCTTACTGCGTCTGGGCACAGATACGCAGTATTTT
CDR3aa: CASSLLRLGTDTQYF
abundance: NA
j_gene: TRBJ2-3
v_gene: TRBV7-9
d_gene: NA

CDR3nt: TGTGCCAGCTCACCACCGGGGAGGGGTTTAACCAAAAACATTCAGTACTTC
CDR3aa: CASSPPGRGLTKNIQYF
abundance: NA
j_gene: TRBJ2-4
v_gene: TRBV18
d_gene: TRBD2

CDR3nt: TGTGCCAGCACCCGGGCGACAGGGGACGAGCAGTACTTC
CDR3aa: CASTRATGDEQYF
abundance: once
j_gene: TRBJ2-7
v_gene: TRBV6-5
d_gene: TRBD1

CDR3nt: TGCGCCAGCAGCCAGATAGCGGGAGCAGATACGCAGTATTTT
CDR3aa: CASSQIAGADTQYF
abundance: NA
j_gene: TRBJ2-3
v_gene: TRBV5-1
d_gene: TRBD2

CDR3nt: TGTGCCTGGAGGGAAGCCAGGGGGGGAGGCACAGATACGCAGTATTTT
CDR3aa: CAWREARGGGTDTQYF
abundance: NA
j_gene: TRBJ2-3
v_gene: TRBV30
d_gene: NA

CDR3nt: TGCGCCAGCAGCTTGGAGGGGGCTCAGGCCAAAAACATTCAGTACTTC
CDR3aa: CASSLEGAQAKNIQYF
abundance: NA
j_gene: TRBJ2-4
v_gene: TRBV5-1
d_gene: TRBD1

CDR3nt: TGTGCCAGCAGCGTAAGTTGGAGCTCCTACGAGCAGTACTTC
CDR3aa: CASSVSWSSYEQYF
abundance: NA
j_gene: TRBJ2-7
v_gene: TRBV5-4
d_gene: NA

CDR3nt: TGTGCCAGCAGCCCCCGGGGGAGGGACCCCTACAATGAGCAGTTCTTC
CDR3aa: CASSPRGRDPYNEQFF
abundance: NA
j_gene: TRBJ2-1
v_gene: TRBV9
d_gene: TRBD2

CDR3nt: TGTGCCAGCAGCTTGGTACCCCTAGGGGCCGGGGAGCTGTTTTTT
CDR3aa: CASSLVPLGAGELFF
abundance: NA
j_gene: TRBJ2-2
v_gene: TRBV5-4
d_gene: NA

CDR3nt: TGTGCCAGCTCACCAGAGGTTATCGCTGAAGCTTTCTTT
CDR3aa: CASSPEVIAEAFF
abundance: once
j_gene: TRBJ1-1
v_gene: TRBV18
d_gene: NA

CDR3nt: TGCGCCAGCAGTCGTAGCGGGGAGTCCTACAATGAGCAGTTCTTC
CDR3aa: CASSRSGESYNEQFF
abundance: NA
j_gene: TRBJ2-1
v_gene: TRBV5-1
d_gene: TRBD2

CDR3nt: TGTGCCAGCCGTTTTAGGCGGACCAATCAGCCCCAGCATTTT
CDR3aa: CASRFRRTNQPQHF
abundance: NA
j_gene: TRBJ1-5
v_gene: TRBV6-2/TRBV6-3
d_gene: NA

CDR3nt: TGTGCCAGCAGCCCCGGGACAGGCTCTAACTATGGCTACACCTTC
CDR3aa: CASSPGTGSNYGYTF
abundance: NA
j_gene: TRBJ1-2
v_gene: TRBV6-6
d_gene: TRBD1

CDR3nt: TGTGCCTGGACCCCAGACAGGTTTGGCTACACCTTC
CDR3aa: CAWTPDRFGYTF
abundance: NA
j_gene: TRBJ1-2
v_gene: TRBV30
d_gene: NA

CDR3nt: TGTGCCAGCAGCTTGCAGGGGCGGAACACTGAAGCTTTCTTT
CDR3aa: CASSLQGRNTEAFF
abundance: NA
j_gene: TRBJ1-1
v_gene: TRBV5-5
d_gene: NA

CDR3nt: TGCGCCAGCAGCTCACAGGGGTCTAATGAAAAACTGTTTTTT
CDR3aa: CASSSQGSNEKLFF
abundance: NA
j_gene: TRBJ1-4
v_gene: TRBV5-1
d_gene: TRBD1

CDR3nt: TGTGCCAGCAGGAGGACGGGTGGCTCAGATACGCAGTATTTT
CDR3aa: CASRRTGGSDTQYF
abundance: NA
j_gene: TRBJ2-3
v_gene: TRBV9
d_gene: NA

CDR3nt: TGTGCCTGGAGTGTGGGGTTGGAGCAGTACTTC
CDR3aa: CAWSVGLEQYF
abundance: NA
j_gene: TRBJ2-7
v_gene: TRBV30
d_gene: NA

CDR3nt: TGTGCCAGCAGCTGGCGCCGGGACAGGGTCCAGGAGACCCAGTACTTC
CDR3aa: CASSWRRDRVQETQYF
abundance: NA
j_gene: TRBJ2-5
v_gene: TRBV7-9
d_gene: TRBD1

CDR3nt: TGTGCCAGCAGTTTAAGGGACAGGGGGCAGAACTATGGCTACACCTTC
CDR3aa: CASSLRDRGQNYGYTF
abundance: NA
j_gene: TRBJ1-2
v_gene: TRBV27
d_gene: TRBD1

CDR3nt: TGTGCCAGCAGCCCAGGGGAGCACGAGCAGTACTTC
CDR3aa: CASSPGEHEQYF
abundance: NA
j_gene: TRBJ2-7
v_gene: TRBV5-6
d_gene: NA

CDR3nt: TGTGCCTGGAGTGAGATAAGCGGGGCCCCTGTTCAGTACTTC
CDR3aa: CAWSEISGAPVQYF
abundance: NA
j_gene: TRBJ2-7
v_gene: TRBV30
d_gene: TRBD2

CDR3nt: TGTGCCAGCAGCTTAGAGCAGGGATGGGAGACCCAGTACTTC
CDR3aa: CASSLEQGWETQYF
abundance: NA
j_gene: TRBJ2-5
v_gene: TRBV7-2
d_gene: NA

CDR3nt: TGTGCTAGTGGTTTGGTAATTGTTAACGCTAACTATGGCTACACCTTC
CDR3aa: CASGLVIVNANYGYTF
abundance: NA
j_gene: TRBJ1-2
v_gene: TRBV12-5
d_gene: NA

CDR3nt: TGCGCCAGCAGCTTGGTGGGGACAGGGAGGGACAATGAGCAGTTCTTC
CDR3aa: CASSLVGTGRDNEQFF
abundance: NA
j_gene: TRBJ2-1
v_gene: TRBV5-1
d_gene: TRBD1

CDR3nt: TGTGCCAGCAGCTTCGGTACGGGGGAGGGCGAGACCCAGTACTTC
CDR3aa: CASSFGTGEGETQYF
abundance: few
j_gene: TRBJ2-5
v_gene: TRBV7-2
d_gene: TRBD2

CDR3nt: TGTGCCAGCAGCGAGCTAGGGGGGAACACTGAAGCTTTCTTT
CDR3aa: CASSELGGNTEAFF
abundance: NA
j_gene: TRBJ1-1
v_gene: TRBV9
d_gene: NA

CDR3nt: TGCGCCAGCAGCCAAGTAGTAAGGGACCAGCCCCAGCATTTT
CDR3aa: CASSQVVRDQPQHF
abundance: NA
j_gene: TRBJ1-5
v_gene: TRBV4-3
d_gene: NA

CDR3nt: TGTGCCAGCAGTCGGGGAGGCAATCAGCCCCAGCATTTT
CDR3aa: CASSRGGNQPQHF
abundance: NA
j_gene: TRBJ1-5
v_gene: TRBV12-3/TRBV12-4
d_gene: NA

CDR3nt: TGTGCCAGCAGCCAAGAACTGGGAAACACCGGGGAGCTGTTTTTT
CDR3aa: CASSQELGNTGELFF
abundance: NA
j_gene: TRBJ2-2
v_gene: TRBV14
d_gene: NA